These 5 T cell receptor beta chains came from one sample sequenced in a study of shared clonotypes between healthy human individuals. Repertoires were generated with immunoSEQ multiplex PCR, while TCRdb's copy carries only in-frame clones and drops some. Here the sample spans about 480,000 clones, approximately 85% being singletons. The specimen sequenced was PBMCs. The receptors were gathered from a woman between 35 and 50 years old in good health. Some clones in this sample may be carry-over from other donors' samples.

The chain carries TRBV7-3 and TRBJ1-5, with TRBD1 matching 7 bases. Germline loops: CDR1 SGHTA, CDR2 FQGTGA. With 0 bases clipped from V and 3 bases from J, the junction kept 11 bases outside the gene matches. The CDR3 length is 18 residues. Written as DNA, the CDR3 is TGTGCCAGCAGCTTAACGGGACATTGGGACAGCGACAATCAGCCCCAGCATTTT. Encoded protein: CASSLTGHWDSDNQPQHF. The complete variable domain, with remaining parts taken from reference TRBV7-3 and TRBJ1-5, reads GAGVSQTPSNKVTEKGKYVELRCDPISGHTALYWYRQSLGQGPEFLIYFQGTGAADDSGLPNDRFFAVRPEGSVSTLKIQRTERGDSAVYLCASSLTGHWDSDNQPQHFGDGTRLSIL.

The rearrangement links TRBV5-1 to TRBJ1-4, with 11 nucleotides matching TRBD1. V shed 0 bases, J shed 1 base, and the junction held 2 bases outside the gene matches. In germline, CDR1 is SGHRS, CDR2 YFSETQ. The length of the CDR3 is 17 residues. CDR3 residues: CASSLGTGGVTNEKLFF. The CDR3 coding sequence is TGCGCCAGCAGCTTGGGGACAGGGGGCGTAACTAATGAAAAACTGTTTTTT.

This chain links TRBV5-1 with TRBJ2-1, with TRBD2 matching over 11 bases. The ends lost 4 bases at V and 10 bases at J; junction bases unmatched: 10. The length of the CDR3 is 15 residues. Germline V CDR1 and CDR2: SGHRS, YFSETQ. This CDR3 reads CASSPGLAERVEQFF. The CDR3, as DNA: TGCGCCAGCAGCCCGGGACTAGCGGAGCGGGTGGAGCAGTTCTTC.

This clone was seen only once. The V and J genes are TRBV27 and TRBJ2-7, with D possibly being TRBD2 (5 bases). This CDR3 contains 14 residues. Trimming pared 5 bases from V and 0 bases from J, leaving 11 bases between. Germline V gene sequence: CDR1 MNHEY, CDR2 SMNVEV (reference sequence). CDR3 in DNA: TGTGCCAGCAGTGACTACGGCAGCTCCTACGAGCAGTACTTC. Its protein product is CASSDYGSSYEQYF.

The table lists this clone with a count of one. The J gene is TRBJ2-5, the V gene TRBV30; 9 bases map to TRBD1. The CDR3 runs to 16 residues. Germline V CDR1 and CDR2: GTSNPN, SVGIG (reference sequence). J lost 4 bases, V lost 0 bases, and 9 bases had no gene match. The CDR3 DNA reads TGTGCCTGGAGTGTTGGGACAGGGACGATCGGAGAGACCCAGTACTTC. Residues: CAWSVGTGTIGETQYF.